This T cell receptor (beta chain) appears in the sequencing data of a study of shared clonotypes between healthy human individuals. Overall study: Samples came from two female and three male donors aged 18 to 49.

Clones were read by immunoSEQ multiplex PCR, and TCRdb kept only the in-frame ones, dropping some. The sample yields hundreds of thousands of clones, approximately 96% seen once. V was shortened by 10 bases and J by 4 bases, with 16 bases between the two germline ends. Germline V gene data show CDR1 as MNHNS and CDR2 as SASEGT. The CDR3 extends over 13 amino acids. General study points: The study found 4.5% to 6% of naive CD4 clonotypes shared across several donors. Generally, naive subsets (rather than memory subsets) showed larger estimated richness.

The naive CD8 population came from CD45RO-negative cells selected for CCR7, without terminally differentiated effector memory CD45RA+ cells. Within Nashville, Tennessee resided all donors, each a Caucasian adult. About this clone: The antigen is undetermined.

This receptor was obtained from a woman aged 25 to 39 in good health. The chain employs TRBV6-1 and TRBJ1-1, with unresolved D. Material for sequencing was naive CD8+ T cells sorted from blood. The CDR3 protein is CATRPAGGTEAFF. CDR3 bases: TGTGCCACCCGTCCCGCCGGTGGCACTGAAGCTTTCTTT.